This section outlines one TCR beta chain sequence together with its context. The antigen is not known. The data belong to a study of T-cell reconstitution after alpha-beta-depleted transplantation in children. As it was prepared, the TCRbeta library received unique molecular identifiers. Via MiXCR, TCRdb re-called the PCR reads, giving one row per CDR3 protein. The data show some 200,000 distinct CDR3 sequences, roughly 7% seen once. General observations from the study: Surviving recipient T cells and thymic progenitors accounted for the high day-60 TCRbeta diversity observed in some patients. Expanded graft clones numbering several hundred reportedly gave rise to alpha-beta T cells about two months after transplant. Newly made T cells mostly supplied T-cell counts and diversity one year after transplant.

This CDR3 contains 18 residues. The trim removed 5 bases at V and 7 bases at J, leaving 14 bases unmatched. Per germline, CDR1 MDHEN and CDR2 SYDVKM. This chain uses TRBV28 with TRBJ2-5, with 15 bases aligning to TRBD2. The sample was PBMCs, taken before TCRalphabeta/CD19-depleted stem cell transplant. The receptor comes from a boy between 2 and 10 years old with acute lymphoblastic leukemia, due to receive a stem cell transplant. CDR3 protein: CASSGAGLAGGAPVTQYF. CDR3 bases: TGTGCCAGCAGTGGAGCGGGACTAGCGGGGGGTGCCCCGGTGACCCAGTACTTC.